This T cell receptor (beta chain) was captured by sequencing in a study of cytomegalovirus exposure and HLA in healthy donors. Study results and caveats: Whilst most TCR sequences proved rare, a subset of public TCRs occurred across many donors. Previous analysis showed most TCR beta V segments were productive about 90% or about 30% of the time.

Donors showed nominal health when sampled, although they likely had unrecorded immune exposures. PCR amplification relied on 60 Vbeta primers (plus 13 Jbeta primers). Method: immunoSEQ multiplex PCR; TCRdb's copy keeps in-frame clones and lacks some. The repertoire consists of more than 200,000 clones, with over 60% occurring once and the leading ten covering less than 2%. On this clone: Its matching antigen is unknown.

CDR1 and CDR2 (germline): LGHNA, YSLEER. V shed 1 base and J 7 bases; nucleotides not matched to a gene: 8. This CDR3 is built from 16 residues. The chain links TRBV4-3 to TRBJ2-1; 9 positions match TRBD1. The sample comprised PBMCs. This receptor was taken from a male donor in good health and CMV-seronegative. CDR3 bases: TGCGCCAGCAGCCAAGTGGCACAGGGGGCGTGGAATGAGCAGTTCTTC. Translating gives CASSQVAQGAWNEQFF.